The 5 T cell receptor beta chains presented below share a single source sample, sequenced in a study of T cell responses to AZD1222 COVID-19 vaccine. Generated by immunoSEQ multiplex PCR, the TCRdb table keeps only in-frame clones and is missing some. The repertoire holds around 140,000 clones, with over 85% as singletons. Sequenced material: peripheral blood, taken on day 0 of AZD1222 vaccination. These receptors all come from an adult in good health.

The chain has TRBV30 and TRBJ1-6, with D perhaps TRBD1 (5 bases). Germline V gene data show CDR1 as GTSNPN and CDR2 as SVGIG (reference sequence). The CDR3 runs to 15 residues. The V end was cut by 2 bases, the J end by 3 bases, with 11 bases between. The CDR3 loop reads CAWSTDTIYNSPLHF. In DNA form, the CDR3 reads TGTGCCTGGAGTACGGACACAATCTATAATTCACCCCTCCACTTT.

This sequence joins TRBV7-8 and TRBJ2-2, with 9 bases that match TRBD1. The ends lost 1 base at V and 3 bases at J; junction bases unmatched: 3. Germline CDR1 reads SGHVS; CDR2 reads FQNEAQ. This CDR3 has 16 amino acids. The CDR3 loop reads CASSLGTGGDTGELFF. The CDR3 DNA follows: TGTGCCAGCAGCTTAGGCACAGGGGGCGACACCGGGGAGCTGTTTTTT.

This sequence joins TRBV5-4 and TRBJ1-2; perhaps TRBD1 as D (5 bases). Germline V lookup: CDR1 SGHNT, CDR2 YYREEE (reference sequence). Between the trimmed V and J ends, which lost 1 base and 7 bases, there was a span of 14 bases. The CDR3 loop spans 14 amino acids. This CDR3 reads CASSLQGGLGGYTF. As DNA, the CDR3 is TGTGCCAGCAGCTTGCAGGGAGGGTTGGGTGGCTACACCTTC.

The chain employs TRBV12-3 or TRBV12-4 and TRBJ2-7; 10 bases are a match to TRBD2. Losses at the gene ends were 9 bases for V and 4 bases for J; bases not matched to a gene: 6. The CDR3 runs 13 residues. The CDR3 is CASLAGGQYEQYF. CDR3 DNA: TGTGCCAGTTTAGCGGGAGGACAGTACGAGCAGTACTTC.

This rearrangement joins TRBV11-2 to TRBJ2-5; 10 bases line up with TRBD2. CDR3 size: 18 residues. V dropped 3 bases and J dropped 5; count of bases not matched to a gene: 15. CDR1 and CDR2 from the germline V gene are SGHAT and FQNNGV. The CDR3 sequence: CASSLRRYASGSRETQYF. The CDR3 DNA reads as TGTGCCAGCAGCTTGAGGCGATATGCTAGCGGGAGTCGGGAGACCCAGTACTTC.